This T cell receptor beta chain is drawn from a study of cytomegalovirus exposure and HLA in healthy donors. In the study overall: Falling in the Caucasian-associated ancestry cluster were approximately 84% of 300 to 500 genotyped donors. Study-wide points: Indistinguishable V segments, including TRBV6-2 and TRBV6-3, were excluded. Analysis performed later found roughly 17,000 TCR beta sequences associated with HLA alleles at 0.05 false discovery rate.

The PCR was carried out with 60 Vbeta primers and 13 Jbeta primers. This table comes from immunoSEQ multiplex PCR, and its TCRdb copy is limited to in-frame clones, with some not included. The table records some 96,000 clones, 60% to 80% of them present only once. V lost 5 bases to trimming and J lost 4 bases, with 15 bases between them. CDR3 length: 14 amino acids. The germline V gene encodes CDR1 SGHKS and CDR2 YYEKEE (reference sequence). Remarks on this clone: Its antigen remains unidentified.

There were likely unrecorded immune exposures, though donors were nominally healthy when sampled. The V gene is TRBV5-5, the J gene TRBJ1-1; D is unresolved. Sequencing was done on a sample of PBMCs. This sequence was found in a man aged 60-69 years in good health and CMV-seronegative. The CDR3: CASRTGPGVTEAFF. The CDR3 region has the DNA TGTGCCAGCAGGACGGGCCCCGGGGTCACTGAAGCTTTCTTT.